The clone carrying this T cell receptor (beta chain) was observed a handful of times. Sequenced by immunoSEQ multiplex PCR; TCRdb stores in-frame clones only, minus some. The repertoire holds roughly 300,000 clones, with 70% to 90% as singletons. This sample stems from a study of blood T cell repertoires in COVID-19. Clinical history reported by participants formed the basis on which cohorts were assigned. The CDR3 is 14 residues long. Germline V CDR1 and CDR2: LGHDT, YNNKEL (reference sequence). J gave up 6 bases and V 4 bases, and 4 bases lay outside the gene matches. The chain uses TRBV3-1 (or the pseudogene TRBV3-2) and TRBJ1-4, with 8 nucleotides matching TRBD1. The source is a woman between 18 and 29 years old who had recovered from COVID-19. The sequenced sample was PBMCs or T cells enriched from blood (not recorded which). The CDR3 nucleotides are TGTGCCAGCAGCCTCGGGACAGGACATGAAAAACTGTTTTTT. Translated: CASSLGTGHEKLFF.